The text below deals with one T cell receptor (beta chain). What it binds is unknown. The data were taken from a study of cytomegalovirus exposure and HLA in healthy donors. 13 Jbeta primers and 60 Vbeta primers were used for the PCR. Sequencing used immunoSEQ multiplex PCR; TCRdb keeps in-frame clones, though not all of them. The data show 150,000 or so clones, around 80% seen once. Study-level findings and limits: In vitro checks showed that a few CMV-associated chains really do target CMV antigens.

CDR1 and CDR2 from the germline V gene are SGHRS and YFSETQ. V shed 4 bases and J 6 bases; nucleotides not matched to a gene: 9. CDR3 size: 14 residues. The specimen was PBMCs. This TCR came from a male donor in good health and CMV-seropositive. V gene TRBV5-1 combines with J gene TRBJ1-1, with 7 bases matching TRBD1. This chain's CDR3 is CASSRGGQDAEAFF. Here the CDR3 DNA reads TGCGCCAGCAGCCGCGGCGGACAGGACGCTGAAGCTTTCTTT.